A selection of T cell receptor beta chains follows, all from one sample in a study of CD8+ T cells in alopecia areata. The repertoire was sequenced with immunoSEQ multiplex PCR; TCRdb's copy has only in-frame clones and lacks some. In the table there are 95,000 to 150,000 clones, over 55% of which are singletons. Sequencing used CD4+ T cells sorted from blood, obtained at week 4, from a patient treated with tofacitinib. The source of these receptors is a human donor with alopecia areata. CDR3s leave out the opening cysteine and the closing phenylalanine or tryptophan.

>TRBV2
ASSDQGGGETQY
>TRBV6-5
ASSYSGTYEQY
>TRBV4-3
ASSQGASGAYNEQF
>TRBV2
ASSEARLAETYEQY
>TRBV4-3
ASSQLDRGFTDTQY
>TRBV18
ASSPLGVENEQF
>TRBV4-2
ASSQDVRGRREKLF
>TRBV29-1
SVVQETQY
>TRBV4-1
ASSQAGQLNSPLH
>TRBV7-9
ASTPAIGAASEAF
>TRBV7-2
ASSLVRGPQTQY
>TRBV4-1
ASSQSGGHTGELF
>TRBV7-9
ASSFRFSDRAVQETQY
>TRBV2
ATQGVNQPQH
>TRBV6-1
ASSLGQPNSPLH
>TRBV9
ASSVNSDTEAF
>TRBV4-3
ASSQDQGGGTLGDEQF
>TRBV27
ASSALSGPSYEQY
>TRBV29-1
SVEPSRASSSYNEQF
>TRBV7-2
ASSGYERGGETQY
>TRBV30
AWSPSTGRYEQY
>TRBV4-2
ASSQAGGQETQY
>TRBV10-3
AIYPEQY
>TRBV5-1
ASSLFSGELF
>TRBV6-5
ASRRGGHTDTQY
>TRBV5-1
ASSLVDRGYGYT
>TRBV29-1
SVFVTGGGYT
>TRBV25-1
ASSEFGQVEAF
>TRBV5-4
ASRSDNEQF
>TRBV5-1
ASSLAGGNTQY
>TRBV20-1
SGLGSYEQY
>TRBV4-1
ASSQGWGETQY
>TRBV7-9
ASSLLAGEETQY
>TRBV7-9
ASSVGQNTEAF
>TRBV7-3
ASSLAAGEIGYT
>TRBV6-5
ASSYGTGRSSYEQY
>TRBV9
ASSVVGGGGNTIY
>TRBV30
AWRFGAPSGNTIY
>TRBV7-2
ASSLEGTSLSYEQY
>TRBV10-2
ASSESMVGTQY
>TRBV7-2
ASSQDRGLYNEQF
>TRBV30
AWSVAGGAYEQY
>TRBV5-1
ASSLDGPEQY
>TRBV27
ASSLRTGGYGYT
>TRBV29-1
SVVDRQGAKEQY
>TRBV4-3
ASSQEPSGRGGEQF
>TRBV4-1
ASSQDPLRQPDTYEQY
>TRBV7-2
ASSLGGQGGSGANVLT
>TRBV7-6
ASSSSTSGADTQY
>TRBV30
AWSVGANTEAF
>TRBV5-4
ASSVQDQPQH
>TRBV5-1
ASSLVGTDDGYT